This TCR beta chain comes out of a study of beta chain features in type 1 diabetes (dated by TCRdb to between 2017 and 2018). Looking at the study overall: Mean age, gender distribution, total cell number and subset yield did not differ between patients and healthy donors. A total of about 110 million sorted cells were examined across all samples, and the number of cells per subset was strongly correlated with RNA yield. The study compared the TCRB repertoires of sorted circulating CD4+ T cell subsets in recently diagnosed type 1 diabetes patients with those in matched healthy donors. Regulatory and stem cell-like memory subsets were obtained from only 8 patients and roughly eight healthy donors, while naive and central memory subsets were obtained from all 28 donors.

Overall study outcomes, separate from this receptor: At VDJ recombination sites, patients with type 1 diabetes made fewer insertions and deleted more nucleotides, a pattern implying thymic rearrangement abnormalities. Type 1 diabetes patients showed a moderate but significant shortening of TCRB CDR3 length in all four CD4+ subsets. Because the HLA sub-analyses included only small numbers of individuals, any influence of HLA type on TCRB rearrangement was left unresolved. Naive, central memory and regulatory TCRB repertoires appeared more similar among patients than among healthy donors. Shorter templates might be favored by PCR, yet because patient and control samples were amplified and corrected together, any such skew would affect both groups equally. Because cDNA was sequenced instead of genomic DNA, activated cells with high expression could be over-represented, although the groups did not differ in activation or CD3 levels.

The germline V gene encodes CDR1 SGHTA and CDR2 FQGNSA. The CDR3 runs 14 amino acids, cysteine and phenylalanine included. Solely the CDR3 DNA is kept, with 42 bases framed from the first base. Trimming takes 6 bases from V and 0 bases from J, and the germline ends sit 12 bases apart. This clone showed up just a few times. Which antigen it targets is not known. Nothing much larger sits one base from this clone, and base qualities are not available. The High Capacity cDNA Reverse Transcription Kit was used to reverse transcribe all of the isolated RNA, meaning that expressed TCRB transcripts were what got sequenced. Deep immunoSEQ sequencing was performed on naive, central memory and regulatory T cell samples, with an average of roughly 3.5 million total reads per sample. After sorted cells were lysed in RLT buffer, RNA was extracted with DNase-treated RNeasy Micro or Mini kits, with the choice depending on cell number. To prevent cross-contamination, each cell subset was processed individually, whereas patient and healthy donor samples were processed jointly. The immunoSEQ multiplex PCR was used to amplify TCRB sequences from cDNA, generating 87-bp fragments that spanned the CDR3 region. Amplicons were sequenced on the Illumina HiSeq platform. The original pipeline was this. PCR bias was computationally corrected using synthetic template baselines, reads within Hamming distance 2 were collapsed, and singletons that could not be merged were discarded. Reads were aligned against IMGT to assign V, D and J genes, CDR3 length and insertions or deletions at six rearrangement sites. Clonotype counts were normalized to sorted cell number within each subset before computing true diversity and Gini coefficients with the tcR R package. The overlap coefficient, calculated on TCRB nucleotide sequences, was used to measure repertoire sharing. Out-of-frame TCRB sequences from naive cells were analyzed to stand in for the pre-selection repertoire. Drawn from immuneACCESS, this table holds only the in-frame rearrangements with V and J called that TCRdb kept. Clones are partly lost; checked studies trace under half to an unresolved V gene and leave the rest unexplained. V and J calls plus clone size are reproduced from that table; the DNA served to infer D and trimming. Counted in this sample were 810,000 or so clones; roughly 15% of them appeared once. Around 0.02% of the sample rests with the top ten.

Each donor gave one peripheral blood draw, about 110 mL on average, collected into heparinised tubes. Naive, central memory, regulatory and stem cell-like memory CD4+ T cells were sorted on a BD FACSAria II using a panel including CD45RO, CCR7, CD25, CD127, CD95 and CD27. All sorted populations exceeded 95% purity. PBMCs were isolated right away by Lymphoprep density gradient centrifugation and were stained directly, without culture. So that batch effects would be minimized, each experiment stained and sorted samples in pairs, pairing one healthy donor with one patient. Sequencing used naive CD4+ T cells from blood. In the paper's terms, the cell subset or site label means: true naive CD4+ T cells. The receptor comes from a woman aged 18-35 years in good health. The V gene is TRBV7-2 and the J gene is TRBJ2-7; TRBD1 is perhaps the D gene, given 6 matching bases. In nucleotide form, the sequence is TGTGCCAGCAGATGGGACACCTTCTCCTACGAGCAGTACTTC. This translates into CASRWDTFSYEQYF.